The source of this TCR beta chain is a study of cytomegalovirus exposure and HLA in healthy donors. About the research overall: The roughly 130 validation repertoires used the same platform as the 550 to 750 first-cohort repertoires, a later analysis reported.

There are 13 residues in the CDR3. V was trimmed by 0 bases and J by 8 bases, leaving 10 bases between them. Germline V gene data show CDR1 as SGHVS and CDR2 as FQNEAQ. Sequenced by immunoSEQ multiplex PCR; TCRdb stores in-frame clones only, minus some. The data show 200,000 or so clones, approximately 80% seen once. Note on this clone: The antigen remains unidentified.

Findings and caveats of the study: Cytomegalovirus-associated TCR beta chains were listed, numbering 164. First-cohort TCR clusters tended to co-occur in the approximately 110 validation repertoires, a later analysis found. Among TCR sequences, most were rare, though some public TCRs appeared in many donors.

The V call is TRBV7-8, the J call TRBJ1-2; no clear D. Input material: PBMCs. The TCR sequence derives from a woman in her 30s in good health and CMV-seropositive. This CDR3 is CASSLATRRGYTF. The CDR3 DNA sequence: TGTGCCAGCAGCTTAGCGACGAGGAGGGGCTACACCTTC.